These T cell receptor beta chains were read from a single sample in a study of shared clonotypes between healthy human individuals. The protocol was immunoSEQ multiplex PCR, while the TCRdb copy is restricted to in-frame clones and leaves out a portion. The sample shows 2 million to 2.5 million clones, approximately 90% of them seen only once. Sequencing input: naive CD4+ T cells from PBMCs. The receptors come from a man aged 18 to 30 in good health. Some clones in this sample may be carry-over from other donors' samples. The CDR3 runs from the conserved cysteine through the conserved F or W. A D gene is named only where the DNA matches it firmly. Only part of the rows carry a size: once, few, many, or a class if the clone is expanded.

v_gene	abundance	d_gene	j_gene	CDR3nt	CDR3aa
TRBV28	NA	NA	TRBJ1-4	TGTGCCAGCACAGAGTTTGGGGTGCAGATAAATGAAAAACTGTTTTTT	CASTEFGVQINEKLFF
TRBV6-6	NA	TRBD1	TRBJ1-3	TGTGCCAGCAGTTACCCGACAGGGGCAAAGGGAAACACCATATATTTT	CASSYPTGAKGNTIYF
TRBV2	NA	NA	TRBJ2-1	NA	CASSAVGAGTEAPVF
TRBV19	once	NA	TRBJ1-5	TGTGCCAGTACTGAATACCAGGGCCTCAATCAGCCCCAGCATTTT	CASTEYQGLNQPQHF
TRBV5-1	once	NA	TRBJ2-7	TGCGCCAGCAGCTCCTCCTACGAGCAGTACTTC	CASSSSYEQYF
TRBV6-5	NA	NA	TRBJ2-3	TGTGCCAGCAGTTACTCGGAGGGACCCCCAGATACGCAGTATTTT	CASSYSEGPPDTQYF
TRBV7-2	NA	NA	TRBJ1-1	TGTGCCAGCAGCTTAGTTGCGTGGGACGCGGCTTTCTTT	CASSLVAWDAAFF
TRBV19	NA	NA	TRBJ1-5	TGTGCCAGTAGTATACGCCGACAGAGAAATCAGCCCCAGCATTTT	CASSIRRQRNQPQHF
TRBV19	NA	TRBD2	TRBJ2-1	TGTGCCAGTAGTATCGGGACTAGCGGTCTAGCCCGCTACAATGAGCAGTTCTTC	CASSIGTSGLARYNEQFF
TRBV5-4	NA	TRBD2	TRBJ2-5	TGTGCCAGCAGCCTGCGGCGAGCGGGAGGCCTGAAAGAGACCCAGTACTTC	CASSLRRAGGLKETQYF
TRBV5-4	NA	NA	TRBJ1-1	TGTGCCAGCAGCCCGCCCCGGGACGCCCGGGGGACTGAAGCTTTCTTT	CASSPPRDARGTEAFF
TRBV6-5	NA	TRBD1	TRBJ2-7	TGTGCCAGCAGTCGGCTAAGGGACAGGGAATACGAGCAGTACTTC	CASSRLRDREYEQYF
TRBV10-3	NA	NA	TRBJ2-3	TGTGCCATCAGTGAGTCGACAGATACGCAGTATTTT	CAISESTDTQYF
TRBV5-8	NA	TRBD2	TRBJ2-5	TGTGCCAGCAGCCCAGAGGTGGGAGGGCAAGTGGCCCAGTACTTC	CASSPEVGGQVAQYF
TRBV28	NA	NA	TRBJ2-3	TGTGCCATGTCTATGGCCGCCACAGATACGCAGTATTTT	CAMSMAATDTQYF
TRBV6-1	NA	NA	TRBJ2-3	TGTGCCAGCAGCCCGAACTTAAAAGGGCCAGATACGCAGTATTTT	CASSPNLKGPDTQYF
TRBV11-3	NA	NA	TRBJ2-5	TGTGCCAGCGGGGCGGGACCTCAAGAGACCCAGTACTTC	CASGAGPQETQYF
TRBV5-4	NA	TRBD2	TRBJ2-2	TGTGCCAGCAGCTTGAGCCCTGGCGGGAGGTCCGGGGAGCTGTTTTTT	CASSLSPGGRSGELFF